The clone carrying this TCR beta chain was found a few times. Its antigen remains unknown. The data originate from a study of T-cell memory formation after mild COVID-19. Study background: The two donors had largely donor-specific TCR clusters. Study results and limitations: In pre-infection memory, a portion of responding clones appeared, which suggested that cross-reactive memory joined. Among CD4+ contracting clones, most were CM and EM, and CD8+ ones EMRA.

TCRalpha and TCRbeta libraries used 5'RACE with constant-segment primers and UMIs. TCRdb reprocessed the 5' RACE reads with MiXCR, giving one entry per CDR3 protein. Of more than 120,000 distinct CDR3 sequences listed, 15% to 20% are singletons. Sequenced sample: PBMCs or a T cell subset sorted from them (not recorded which). The TCR originated in an adult woman who had mild COVID-19 (a few samples of this study predate the infection). Cell type and time point are not known.

The CDR3 loop is CASSYSRGRLFF. DNA of the CDR3: TGTGCCAGCAGTTACTCCAGGGGGCGGCTGTTTTTT. The chain uses TRBV6-5 and TRBJ2-2; TRBD1 matches at 8 bases. J was trimmed by 13 bases and V by 0 bases; bases with no gene match: 1. The CDR3 runs to 12 residues. Germline CDR1 is MNHEY and CDR2 is SVGAGI.